Each of the 22 T cell receptor beta chains below was sequenced from the same sample in a study of blood T cells in healthy people across ages. Alongside a J-beta primer mix, a sample-barcoded 5' primer served in a second PCR lasting about 7 to 12 cycles. Each CDR3 protein gets one entry after TCRdb re-called the 5' RACE reads with MiXCR. The data show about 830,000 distinct CDR3 sequences, 58% seen once. Sequenced input: blood. These receptor sequences come from a man aged 30 to 45 in good health.

The chain carries TRBV9 and TRBJ2-3; 10 bases agree with TRBD2. V lost 0 bases and J lost 4; bases outside the gene matches: 11. The germline V gene has CDR1 SGDLS and CDR2 YYNGEE. The CDR3 totals 18 residues. CDR3 nucleotide sequence: TGTGCCAGCAGCGTAGTTGGCGCGGCTAGCGGGAGTCCAGATACGCAGTATTTT. This encodes CASSVVGAASGSPDTQYF.

The V call is TRBV7-9, the J call TRBJ1-2; D possibly corresponds to TRBD1 (6 bases). CDR1 SEHNR and CDR2 FQNEAQ come from the germline V gene (reference sequence). Trimming pared 1 base from V and 6 bases from J, leaving 15 bases between. CDR3 size: 15 residues. DNA for the CDR3: TGTGCCAGCAGCTTAGTCAGGACAGAGGTCGATGGCTACACCTTC. Its protein is CASSLVRTEVDGYTF. The entire variable domain, with the rest obtained from reference TRBV7-9 and TRBJ1-2, is as follows: DTGVSQNPRHKITKRGQNVTFRCDPISEHNRLYWYRQTLGQGPEFLTYFQNEAQLEKSRLLSDRFSAERPKGSFSTLEIQRTEQGDSAMYLCASSLVRTEVDGYTFGSGTRLTVV.

The CDR3 DNA sequence: TGTGCCAGCAGGAGGGCGGGAACGAACACTGAAGCTTTCTTT. Translated, it gives CASRRAGTNTEAFF. The chain recombines TRBV12-3 or TRBV12-4 with TRBJ1-1; D remains unclear. V lost 6 bases, J lost 1 base, and 12 bases lay in between. The CDR3 has 14 residues.

Concerning this clonotype: One end of the junction does not line up with germline, which may come from a read error. V and J are TRBV11-2 and TRBJ1-1; 8 bases fit TRBD1. Germline V gives CDR1 SGHAT, CDR2 FQNNGV. This CDR3 comprises 14 residues. CDR3 sequence: CAGRGQGSDTEAFF. CDR3 DNA: TGTGCCGGCAGAGGACAGGGTTCTGACACTGAAGCTTTCTTT.

The CDR3 sequence is CSARSAPPRNTEAFF. The CDR3 region has the DNA TGCAGTGCTAGGTCCGCTCCCCCAAGGAACACTGAAGCTTTCTTT. The chain employs TRBV20-1 and TRBJ1-1, with no clear D. CDR3 size: 15 residues. Germline V gene data show CDR1 as DFQATT and CDR2 as SNEGSKA (reference sequence). V dropped 3 bases and J dropped 1 base, with 15 bases sitting between them.

The chain joins TRBV28 to TRBJ2-3, with a possible D match to TRBD2 (7 bases). Germline loops: CDR1 MDHEN, CDR2 SYDVKM. Between the trimmed V and J ends, which lost 8 bases and 14 bases, there was a span of 23 bases. The CDR3 has 13 amino acids. The CDR3 sequence is CASEGGAAGGRYF. CDR3 DNA: TGTGCCAGCGAGGGGGGGGCAGCGGGTGGACGGTATTTT.

The chain combines TRBV20-1 with TRBJ2-1; no clear D gene. Near its end, the DNA agrees better with TRBJ2-7, so the J call may be wrong. Germline V gene data show CDR1 as DFQATT and CDR2 as SNEGSKA (reference sequence). There are 16 residues in the CDR3. The CDR3: CSARGYQTNSYNEQYF. CDR3 nucleotide sequence: TGCAGTGCTAGAGGGTACCAAACTAACTCCTACAATGAGCAGTACTTC.

The chain recombines TRBV7-2 with TRBJ2-5, with D possibly TRBD2 on 6 matching bases. V lost 4 bases and J lost 4, with 10 bases in between. Germline CDR1 and CDR2: SGHTA and FQGNSA. The CDR3 is 13 amino acids. The CDR3 reads CASSSRDLETQYF. The CDR3 bases are TGTGCCAGCAGCTCCCGGGACTTAGAGACCCAGTACTTC.

The chain joins TRBV5-1 to TRBJ2-1; maybe TRBD1 (5 bases). The CDR3 totals 12 residues. Per the germline V gene, CDR1 is SGHRS and CDR2 is YFSETQ. The V and J ends lost 4 bases and 8 bases respectively, with 10 bases between them. The CDR3 loop reads CASSVQGDEQFF. The CDR3 DNA is TGCGCCAGCAGCGTTCAGGGTGATGAGCAGTTCTTC.

This chain's CDR3 is CASSQANREQFF. The CDR3 coding sequence is TGTGCCAGCAGCCAAGCAAACAGAGAGCAGTTCTTC. The genes are TRBV3-1 and TRBJ2-1, with D unclear. The CDR3 is 12 amino acids. The ends were cut back, 1 base at V and 10 bases at J, with 8 bases in the middle. Germline CDR1 reads LGHDT; CDR2 reads YNNKEL (reference sequence).

This clonotype was recorded a few times. The chain combines TRBV5-1 with TRBJ2-7; D is perhaps TRBD2 (6 bases). The CDR3 runs 15 residues. Germline CDR1 reads SGHRS; CDR2 reads YFSETQ. V lost 1 base, J lost 5 bases, and 16 bases lay in between. In DNA form, the CDR3 reads TGCGCCAGCAGCTTGCCCCAGGGAGGTATCGACGAGCAGTACTTC. Its protein is CASSLPQGGIDEQYF.

The J gene is TRBJ2-5, the V gene TRBV19; possibly TRBD2 for D (5 bases). Deletions cut 5 bases from V and 3 bases from J, with 19 bases between. Germline CDR1 reads LNHDA; CDR2 reads SQIVND (reference sequence). CDR3 size: 16 residues. The CDR3 DNA reads as TGTGCCAGTAGTGCAGAGATCCCGGGGAACAAAGAGACCCAGTACTTC. Its protein product is CASSAEIPGNKETQYF.

The chain has TRBV7-2 and TRBJ2-1; the D gene is possibly TRBD1 (5 bases). CDR1 and CDR2 (germline): SGHTA, FQGNSA. The CDR3 loop spans 15 amino acids. V lost 3 bases, J lost 0 bases, and 9 bases lay in between. CDR3 nucleotide sequence: TGTGCCAGCAGCTTCAGGACAAGCTCCTACAATGAGCAGTTCTTC. Its translation is CASSFRTSSYNEQFF.

V gene TRBV4-1 combines with J gene TRBJ2-5; D is tentatively TRBD1 or TRBD2 (5 bases each). The CDR3 spans 14 residues. CDR1 is MGHRA and CDR2 is YSYEKL in the germline V gene. V dropped 2 bases and J dropped 4 bases, with 11 bases sitting between them. CDR3 region: CASSQPGPIETQYF. In DNA, the CDR3 is TGCGCCAGCAGCCAACCGGGACCAATAGAGACCCAGTACTTC.

This rearrangement joins TRBV12-3 or TRBV12-4 to TRBJ2-1, with 10 bases identical to TRBD2. Germline trimming cut 5 bases from V and 4 bases from J; bases unmatched to any gene: 29. The CDR3 consists of 23 residues. This CDR3 reads CASSQSGRASLSHPVHLYNEQFF. CDR3 sequence (DNA): TGTGCCAGCAGTCAGAGCGGGAGGGCCTCCTTATCTCATCCCGTTCACCTTTACAATGAGCAGTTCTTC.

The chain combines TRBV7-9 with TRBJ2-1, with D possibly being TRBD2 (6 bases). The CDR3 contains 12 residues. The V gene lost 8 bases and the J gene lost 10 bases, with 15 bases spanning the gap. Germline values: CDR1 SEHNR, CDR2 FQNEAQ (reference sequence). CDR3 DNA sequence: TGTGCCAGCCGGAGGGGTCCGGTGGAGCAGTTCTTC. Translating gives CASRRGPVEQFF.

The chain is built from TRBV15 and TRBJ2-1, with a tentative D call TRBD2 (6 bases). The CDR3 is 14 residues long. Germline assignment: CDR1 LNHNV and CDR2 YYDKDF (reference sequence). Trimming pared 5 bases from V and 3 bases from J, leaving 11 bases between. The CDR3 DNA reads TGTGCCACCAGCTTGAGGAGGGACTACAATGAGCAGTTCTTC. Translated, it gives CATSLRRDYNEQFF.

This clonotype has only a few counts. J is TRBJ1-2 and V is TRBV7-2, with D possibly being TRBD1 (6 bases). CDR3 length: 18 residues. Germline assignment: CDR1 SGHTA and CDR2 FQGNSA. V lost 2 bases to trimming and J lost 2 bases, with 21 bases between them. CDR3 DNA sequence: TGTGCCAGCAGCTTACAGTATAGGACAGACTTATCCAACTATGGCTACACCTTC. Translating it yields CASSLQYRTDLSNYGYTF.

V gene TRBV21-1 combines with J gene TRBJ2-5; the table's D call, TRBD2, has no DNA check behind it. TRBV21-1 is a known pseudogene. The CDR3 length is 16 residues. CDR3 residues: CARSPWWAGDGETQYF. The CDR3 nucleotides are TGTGCCCGCAGCCCGTGGTGGGCGGGAGATGGAGAGACCCAGTACTTC.

This clonotype has only a few counts. The rearrangement uses TRBV5-6 and TRBJ2-3; TRBD2 matches 8 bases. In germline, CDR1 is SGHDT, CDR2 YYEEEE. Losses at the gene ends were 3 bases for V and 4 bases for J; bases not matched to a gene: 7. This CDR3 has 15 residues. CDR3 loop: CASSSSGRAADTQYF. CDR3 nucleotide sequence: TGTGCCAGCAGCTCGAGCGGGAGAGCAGCAGATACGCAGTATTTT. The variable domain in full, completed from reference TRBV5-6 and TRBJ2-3, reads DAGVTQSPTHLIKTRGQQVTLRCSPKSGHDTVSWYQQALGQGPQFIFQYYEEEERQRGNFPDRFSGHQFPNYSSELNVNALLLGDSALYLCASSSSGRAADTQYFGPGTRLTVL.

The chain combines TRBV2 with TRBJ2-3; the match to TRBD2 covers 14 bases. The CDR3 is 15 amino acids. Unmatched junction bases numbered 6, after V lost 6 bases and J lost 7 bases. CDR1 is SNHLY and CDR2 is FYNNEI in the germline V gene. The CDR3 DNA follows: TGTGCCAGCAGCGCCGGGACTAGCGGGGGAAATACGCAGTATTTT. It yields the protein CASSAGTSGGNTQYF.

This rearrangement joins TRBV7-2 to TRBJ2-1; perhaps D is TRBD1 or TRBD2 (6 bases each). Trimming took 5 bases from V and 7 from J, leaving 15 bases between them. The germline gives CDR1 SGHTA, CDR2 FQGNSA. The CDR3 runs to 14 residues. The CDR3 nucleotides are TGTGCCAGCAGCACGACCCAAGGGGGGAATGAGCAGTTCTTC. Translated, it gives CASSTTQGGNEQFF.